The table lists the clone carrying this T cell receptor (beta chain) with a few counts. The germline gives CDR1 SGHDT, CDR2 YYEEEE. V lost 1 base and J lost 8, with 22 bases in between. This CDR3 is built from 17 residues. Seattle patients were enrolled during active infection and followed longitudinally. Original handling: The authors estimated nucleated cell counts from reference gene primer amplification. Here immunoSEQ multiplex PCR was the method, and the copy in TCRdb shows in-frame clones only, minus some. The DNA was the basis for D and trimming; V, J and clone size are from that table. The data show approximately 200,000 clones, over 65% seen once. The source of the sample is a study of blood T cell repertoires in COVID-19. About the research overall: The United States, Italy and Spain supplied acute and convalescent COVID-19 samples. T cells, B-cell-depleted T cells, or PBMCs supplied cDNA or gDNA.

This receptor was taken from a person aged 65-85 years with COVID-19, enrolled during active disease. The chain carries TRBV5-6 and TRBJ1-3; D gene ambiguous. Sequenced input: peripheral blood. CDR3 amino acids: CASSLSPLLTQRDTIYF. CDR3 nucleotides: TGTGCCAGCAGCTTGTCACCGCTGCTAACCCAGAGGGACACCATATATTTT.